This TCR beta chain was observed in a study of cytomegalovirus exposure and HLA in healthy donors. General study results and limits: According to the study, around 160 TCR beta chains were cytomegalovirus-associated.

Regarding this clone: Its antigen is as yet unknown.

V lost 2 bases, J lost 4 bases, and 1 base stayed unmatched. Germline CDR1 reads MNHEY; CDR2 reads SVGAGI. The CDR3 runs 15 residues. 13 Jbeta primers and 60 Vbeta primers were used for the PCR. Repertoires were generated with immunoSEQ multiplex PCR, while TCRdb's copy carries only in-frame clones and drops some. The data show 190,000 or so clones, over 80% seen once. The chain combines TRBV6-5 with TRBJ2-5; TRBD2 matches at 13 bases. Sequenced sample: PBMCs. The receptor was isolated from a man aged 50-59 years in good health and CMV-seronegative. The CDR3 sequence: CASSYGLAGVETQYF. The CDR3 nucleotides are TGTGCCAGCAGTTACGGACTAGCGGGAGTAGAGACCCAGTACTTC.